A selection of T cell receptor beta chains follows, all from one sample in a study of Ad26.COV2.S vaccination and SARS-CoV-2 variants. Clones were sequenced by immunoSEQ multiplex PCR, and TCRdb holds only the in-frame ones, with some missing. This table holds nearly 400,000 clones, around 89% found once. This specimen consisted of peripheral blood, obtained in a trial of Ad26.COV2.S vaccine versus placebo. The source is a person aged 18-65 years who received the Ad26.COV2.S COVID-19 vaccine or a placebo. Both conserved end residues are part of each CDR3. A D gene is named only where the DNA matches it firmly. Size tells how often a clone was seen (once, few, many) or the class of an expanded clone, and some rows leave it out.

CDR3: CASSPSQGGYNSPLHF
DNA: TGTGCCAGCAGCCCTAGCCAGGGAGGGTATAATTCACCCCTCCACTTT
size: -
V: TRBV5-6
D: -
J: TRBJ1-6

CDR3: CAWSNSGASTDTQYF
DNA: TGTGCCTGGAGTAATTCAGGGGCGAGCACAGATACGCAGTATTTT
size: -
V: TRBV30
D: -
J: TRBJ2-3

CDR3: CASSSPGPNTEAFF
DNA: TGTGCCAGCAGTTCCCCGGGCCCGAACACTGAAGCTTTCTTT
size: -
V: TRBV28
D: -
J: TRBJ1-1

CDR3: CASTPPGRGNIQYF
DNA: TGTGCCAGCACCCCTCCCGGGCGGGGGAACATTCAGTACTTC
size: -
V: TRBV7-2
D: TRBD2
J: TRBJ2-4

CDR3: CASSWTGGNTEAFF
DNA: TGTGCCAGCAGTTGGACAGGGGGGAACACTGAAGCTTTCTTT
size: -
V: TRBV27
D: TRBD1
J: TRBJ1-1

CDR3: CATSDPTGGTGELFF
DNA: TGTGCCACCAGTGATCCCACAGGGGGCACCGGGGAGCTGTTTTTT
size: -
V: TRBV24-1
D: TRBD1
J: TRBJ2-2

CDR3: CASSQDWASGYNEQFF
DNA: TGCGCCAGCAGCCAAGATTGGGCTAGCGGCTACAATGAGCAGTTCTTC
size: few
V: TRBV4-3
D: TRBD2
J: TRBJ2-1

CDR3: CATSDGTEGEKLFF
DNA: TGTGCCACCAGTGATGGGACGGAGGGCGAAAAACTGTTTTTT
size: -
V: TRBV24-1
D: -
J: TRBJ1-4

CDR3: CASSLDGREYNEQFF
DNA: TGTGCCAGCAGCTTGGACGGGAGGGAATACAATGAGCAGTTCTTC
size: -
V: TRBV5-4
D: TRBD2
J: TRBJ2-1

CDR3: CASSGLAGVIDTQYF
DNA: TGTGCCAGCAGTGGACTAGCGGGAGTCATAGATACGCAGTATTTT
size: -
V: TRBV27
D: TRBD2
J: TRBJ2-3

CDR3: CASSVEHSPNGEAFF
DNA: TGTGCCAGCAGCGTAGAACACAGTCCAAACGGTGAAGCTTTCTTT
size: -
V: TRBV9
D: -
J: TRBJ1-1

CDR3: CASSRSLGTDTQYF
DNA: TGCGCCAGCAGTCGTTCCCTGGGCACAGATACGCAGTATTTT
size: once
V: TRBV10-2
D: -
J: TRBJ2-3

CDR3: CASSEGAGNSPLHF
DNA: TGTGCCAGCAGCGAAGGGGCAGGAAATTCACCCCTCCACTTT
size: -
V: TRBV9
D: -
J: TRBJ1-6

CDR3: CASTLTGGLTDTQYF
DNA: TGTGCCAGCACGTTGACAGGGGGCCTCACAGATACGCAGTATTTT
size: -
V: TRBV7-8
D: TRBD1
J: TRBJ2-3

CDR3: CASSLRLRNEAFF
DNA: TGTGCCAGCAGTTTAAGGTTAAGGAATGAAGCTTTCTTT
size: -
V: TRBV12-3/TRBV12-4
D: -
J: TRBJ1-1

CDR3: CASSQPTGGSQDSPLHF
DNA: TGTGCCAGCAGCCAGCCAACAGGGGGGTCACAGGATTCACCCCTCCACTTT
size: -
V: TRBV4-2
D: TRBD1
J: TRBJ1-6

CDR3: CASSTTGRSDEKLFF
DNA: TGTGCCAGCAGCACCACAGGGCGTAGCGATGAAAAACTGTTTTTT
size: -
V: TRBV9
D: -
J: TRBJ1-4

CDR3: CASSLGERRTEAFF
DNA: TGTGCCAGCAGCTTAGGAGAGAGGCGGACTGAAGCTTTCTTT
size: -
V: TRBV7-9
D: -
J: TRBJ1-1

CDR3: CSVGTGISSDEQYF
DNA: TGCAGCGTGGGGACAGGGATCTCCTCCGACGAGCAGTACTTC
size: -
V: TRBV29-1
D: TRBD1
J: TRBJ2-7

CDR3: CASSYPRGVADTQYF
DNA: TGTGCCAGCAGCTACCCTCGGGGGGTGGCAGATACGCAGTATTTT
size: once
V: TRBV11-2
D: TRBD2
J: TRBJ2-3

CDR3: CASSQDGRGHEKLFF
DNA: TGTGCCAGCAGCCAAGACGGCAGGGGGCATGAAAAACTGTTTTTT
size: -
V: TRBV3-1/TRBV3-2
D: TRBD1
J: TRBJ1-4

CDR3: CASTTSGSYEQYF
DNA: TGTGCCAGCACGACTAGCGGCTCCTACGAGCAGTACTTC
size: -
V: TRBV18
D: TRBD2
J: TRBJ2-7

CDR3: CASRPRTGEAFF
DNA: TGTGCCAGCAGACCCCGGACGGGTGAAGCTTTCTTT
size: -
V: TRBV28
D: -
J: TRBJ1-1

CDR3: CASSLGGASGDTQYF
DNA: TGCGCCAGCAGCTTAGGGGGGGCGAGCGGAGATACGCAGTATTTT
size: -
V: TRBV5-1
D: -
J: TRBJ2-3

CDR3: CASPQGLAGVYEQYF
DNA: TGTGCCAGCCCCCAGGGACTAGCGGGAGTCTACGAGCAGTACTTC
size: once
V: TRBV7-6
D: TRBD2
J: TRBJ2-7

CDR3: CASSSGQNYGYTF
DNA: TGTGCCAGCAGTTCCGGACAGAACTATGGCTACACCTTC
size: -
V: TRBV28
D: -
J: TRBJ1-2

CDR3: CASSVTDRAFNSPLHF
DNA: TGTGCCAGCAGCGTGACCGACAGGGCCTTTAATTCACCCCTCCACTTT
size: -
V: TRBV9
D: TRBD1
J: TRBJ1-6

CDR3: CASRGGAEQFF
DNA: TGTGCCAGCAGGGGAGGAGCTGAGCAGTTCTTC
size: -
V: TRBV2
D: -
J: TRBJ2-1

CDR3: CASSPPGTGANSPLHF
DNA: TGTGCCAGCAGCCCCCCCGGGACAGGGGCCAATTCACCCCTCCACTTT
size: -
V: TRBV16
D: TRBD1
J: TRBJ1-6

CDR3: CASSWGLAGGFGGETQYF
DNA: TGTGCCAGCAGTTGGGGACTAGCGGGAGGCTTCGGGGGGGAGACCCAGTACTTC
size: -
V: TRBV5-4
D: TRBD2
J: TRBJ2-5

CDR3: CASSLGIRLAGGPGTDTQYF
DNA: TGTGCCAGCAGCTTAGGAATCCGGCTAGCGGGAGGGCCGGGCACAGATACGCAGTATTTT
size: -
V: TRBV11-3
D: TRBD2
J: TRBJ2-3

CDR3: CASSAGLNTGELFF
DNA: TGTGCCAGCAGTGCGGGACTGAACACCGGGGAGCTGTTTTTT
size: -
V: TRBV2
D: -
J: TRBJ2-2

CDR3: CASSDDLHQPQHF
DNA: TGTGCCAGCAGTGACGACCTTCATCAGCCCCAGCATTTT
size: -
V: TRBV2
D: -
J: TRBJ1-5

CDR3: CASSSGGETDTQYF
DNA: TGCGCCAGCAGCTCAGGGGGCGAAACAGATACGCAGTATTTT
size: -
V: TRBV5-1
D: TRBD1
J: TRBJ2-3

CDR3: CASSVSGLAEDF
DNA: TGTGCCAGCAGTGTCTCGGGACTAGCGGAAGACTTC
size: -
V: TRBV25-1
D: TRBD2
J: TRBJ2-7

CDR3: CASSSPGGGVYEQYF
DNA: TGTGCCAGCAGCTCTCCTGGAGGGGGGGTCTACGAGCAGTACTTC
size: -
V: TRBV7-2
D: -
J: TRBJ2-7

CDR3: CASSREAAARTDTQYF
DNA: TGCGCCAGCAGCCGCGAAGCGGCAGCCCGCACAGATACGCAGTATTTT
size: -
V: TRBV5-1
D: -
J: TRBJ2-3

CDR3: CATSRDPADTQYF
DNA: TGTGCCACCAGCAGAGATCCCGCAGATACGCAGTATTTT
size: once
V: TRBV15
D: -
J: TRBJ2-3

CDR3: CASLTGTGSNQPQHF
DNA: TGTGCCAGCCTTACCGGGACGGGTAGCAATCAGCCCCAGCATTTT
size: -
V: TRBV19
D: -
J: TRBJ1-5

CDR3: CASSVVPTGDTEAFF
DNA: TGTGCCAGCAGCGTAGTTCCAACCGGGGACACTGAAGCTTTCTTT
size: -
V: TRBV9
D: -
J: TRBJ1-1